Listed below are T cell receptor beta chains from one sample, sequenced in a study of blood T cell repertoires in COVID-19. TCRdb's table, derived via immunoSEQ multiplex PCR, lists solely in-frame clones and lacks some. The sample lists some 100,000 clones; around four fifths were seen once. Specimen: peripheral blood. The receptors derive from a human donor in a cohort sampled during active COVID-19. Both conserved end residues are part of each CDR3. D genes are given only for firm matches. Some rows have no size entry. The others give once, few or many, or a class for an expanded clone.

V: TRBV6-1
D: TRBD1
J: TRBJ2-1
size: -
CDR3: CASSEVTGANEQFF
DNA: TGTGCCAGCAGTGAAGTCACAGGGGCCAATGAGCAGTTCTTC

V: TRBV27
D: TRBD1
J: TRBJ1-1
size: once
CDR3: CASSFRGRDTEAFF
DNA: TGTGCCAGCAGTTTCAGGGGGCGGGACACTGAAGCTTTCTTT

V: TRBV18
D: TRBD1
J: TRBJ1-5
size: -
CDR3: CASSQTGVASNQPQHF
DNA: TGTGCCAGCTCACAGACAGGGGTCGCTAGCAATCAGCCCCAGCATTTT

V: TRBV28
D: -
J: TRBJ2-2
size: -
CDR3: CATKRRPGELFF
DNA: TGTGCCACGAAACGGAGGCCCGGGGAGCTGTTTTTT

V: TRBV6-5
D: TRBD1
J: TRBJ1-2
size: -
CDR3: CASSYSGQGTYGYTF
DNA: TGTGCCAGCAGTTACTCGGGACAGGGGACCTATGGCTACACCTTC

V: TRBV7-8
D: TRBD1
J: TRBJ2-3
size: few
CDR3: CASSFSRANRGLGTDTQYF
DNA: TGTGCCAGCAGCTTTAGTAGGGCGAACAGGGGGCTTGGCACAGATACGCAGTATTTT

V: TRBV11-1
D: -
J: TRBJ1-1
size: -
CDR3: CASSLQGSPFEAFF
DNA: TGTGCCAGCAGCTTACAGGGAAGCCCCTTTGAAGCTTTCTTT

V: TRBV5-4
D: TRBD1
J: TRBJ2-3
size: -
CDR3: CASSPPGQGASTDTQYF
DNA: TGTGCCAGCAGCCCCCCCGGACAGGGGGCTAGCACAGATACGCAGTATTTT

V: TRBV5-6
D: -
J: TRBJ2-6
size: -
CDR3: CASSLWGRGSGANVLTF
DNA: TGTGCCAGCAGCTTGTGGGGAAGGGGCTCTGGGGCCAACGTCCTGACTTTC

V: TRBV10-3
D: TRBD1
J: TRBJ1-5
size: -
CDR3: CAISRDRDSNQPQHF
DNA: TGTGCCATCAGTAGGGACAGAGATAGCAATCAGCCCCAGCATTTT

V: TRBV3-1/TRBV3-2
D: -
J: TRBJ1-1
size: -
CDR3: CASSQGGMEAFF
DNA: TGTGCCAGCAGCCAAGGAGGGATGGAAGCTTTCTTT

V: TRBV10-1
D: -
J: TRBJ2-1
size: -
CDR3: CASSTGFTYNEQFF
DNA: TGCGCCAGCAGCACAGGATTTACCTACAATGAGCAGTTCTTC

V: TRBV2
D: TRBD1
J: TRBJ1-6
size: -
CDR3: CASSQSRDSFTPLHF
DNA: TGTGCCAGCAGTCAGTCCCGGGACAGTTTTACGCCCCTCCACTTT

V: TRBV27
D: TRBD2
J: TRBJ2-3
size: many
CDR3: CASSRTSAVGTDTQYF
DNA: TGTGCCAGCAGTAGGACTAGCGCTGTAGGCACAGATACGCAGTATTTT

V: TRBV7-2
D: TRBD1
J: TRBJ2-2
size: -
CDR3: CASSLQGALGTGELFF
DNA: TGTGCCAGCAGCTTACAGGGGGCTTTGGGAACCGGGGAGCTGTTTTTT

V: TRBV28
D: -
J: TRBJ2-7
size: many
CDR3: CASRTPAGNGYEQYF
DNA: TGTGCCAGCAGGACCCCGGCAGGGAATGGGTACGAGCAGTACTTC

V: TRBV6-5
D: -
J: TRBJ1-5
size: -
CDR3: CASIGANTNQPQHF
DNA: TGTGCCAGCATTGGGGCGAATACCAATCAGCCCCAGCATTTT

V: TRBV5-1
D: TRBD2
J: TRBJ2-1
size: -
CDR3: CASSLFLAGDEQFF
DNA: TGCGCCAGCAGCTTGTTCCTAGCGGGAGACGAACAGTTCTTC

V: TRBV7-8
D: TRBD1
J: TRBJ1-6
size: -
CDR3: CASSFAGQLNSPLHF
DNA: TGTGCCAGCAGCTTCGCGGGACAGTTGAATTCACCCCTCCACTTT

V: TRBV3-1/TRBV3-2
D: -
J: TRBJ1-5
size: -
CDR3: CASSQGTSRPQHF
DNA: TGTGCCAGCAGCCAAGGGACTTCCCGGCCCCAGCATTTT

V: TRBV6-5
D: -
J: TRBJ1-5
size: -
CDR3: CASSPGLNQPQHF
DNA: TGTGCCAGCAGCCCAGGTCTCAATCAGCCCCAGCATTTT

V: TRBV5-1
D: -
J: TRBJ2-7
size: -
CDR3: CASSLPSYEQYF
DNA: TGCGCCAGCAGCTTGCCTTCCTACGAGCAGTACTTC

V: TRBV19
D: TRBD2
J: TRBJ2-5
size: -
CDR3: CASSRAGGTETQYF
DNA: TGTGCCAGTAGTCGAGCGGGGGGTACGGAGACCCAGTACTTC

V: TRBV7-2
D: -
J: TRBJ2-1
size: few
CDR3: CASSHKRLVRNEQFF
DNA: TGTGCCAGCAGCCATAAGCGACTAGTGCGGAATGAGCAGTTCTTC

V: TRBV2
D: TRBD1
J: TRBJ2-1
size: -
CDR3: CASSADRGPYNEQFF
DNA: TGTGCCAGCAGTGCTGACAGGGGGCCCTACAATGAGCAGTTCTTC

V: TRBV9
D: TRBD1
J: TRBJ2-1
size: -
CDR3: CASRGTGGPYNEQFF
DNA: TGTGCCAGCAGGGGTACAGGGGGGCCCTACAATGAGCAGTTCTTC

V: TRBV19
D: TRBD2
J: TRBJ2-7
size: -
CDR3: CASSSIAGGRHEQYF
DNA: TGTGCCAGTAGTTCCATAGCGGGGGGGAGGCACGAGCAGTACTTC

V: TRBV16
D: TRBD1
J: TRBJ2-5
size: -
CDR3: CASSATGGRETQYF
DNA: TGTGCCAGCAGCGCTACAGGGGGCAGGGAGACCCAGTACTTC

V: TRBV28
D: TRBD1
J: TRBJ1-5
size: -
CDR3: CASRSGQGVGNQPQHF
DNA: TGTGCCAGCAGATCGGGACAGGGAGTCGGCAATCAGCCCCAGCATTTT

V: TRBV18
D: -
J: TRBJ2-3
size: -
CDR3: CASSPLLGGDTQYF
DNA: TGTGCCAGCTCACCACTACTAGGAGGGGATACGCAGTATTTT

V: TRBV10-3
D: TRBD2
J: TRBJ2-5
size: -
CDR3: CAISEGGLAGSQETQYF
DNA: TGTGCCATCAGTGAAGGGGGACTAGCGGGCAGCCAAGAGACCCAGTACTTC

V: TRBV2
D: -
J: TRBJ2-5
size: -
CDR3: CASSDGQVETQYF
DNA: TGTGCCAGCAGTGATGGTCAGGTCGAGACCCAGTACTTC

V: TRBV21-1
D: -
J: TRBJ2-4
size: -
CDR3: CASSALTSGRRWENIQYF
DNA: TGTGCCAGCAGCGCTCTGACTAGCGGGAGACGATGGGAAAACATTCAGTACTTC

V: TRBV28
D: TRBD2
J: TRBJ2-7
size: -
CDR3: CASSWGGLSSYEQYF
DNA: TGTGCCAGCAGTTGGGGGGGGTTATCTTCCTACGAGCAGTACTTC

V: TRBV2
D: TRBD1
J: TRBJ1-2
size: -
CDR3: CASSEATGGIYGYTF
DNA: TGTGCCAGCAGTGAAGCTACAGGGGGCATATATGGCTACACCTTC

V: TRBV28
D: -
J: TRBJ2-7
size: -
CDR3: CASSFPPGYEQYF
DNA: TGTGCCAGCAGTTTCCCTCCGGGATACGAGCAGTACTTC

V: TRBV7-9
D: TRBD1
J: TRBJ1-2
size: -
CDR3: CASSIGQVLGYTF
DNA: TGTGCCAGCAGCATTGGACAGGTACTCGGCTACACCTTC

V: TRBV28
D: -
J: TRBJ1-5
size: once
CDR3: CASSSYRGADQPQHF
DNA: TGTGCCAGCAGCTCGTATCGGGGGGCCGATCAGCCCCAGCATTTT

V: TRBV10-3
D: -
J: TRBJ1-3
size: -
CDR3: CAISPPHGTIYF
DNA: TGTGCCATCAGTCCCCCACATGGCACCATATATTTT

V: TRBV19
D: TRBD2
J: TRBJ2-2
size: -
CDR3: CASSPRRLAGTNTGELFF
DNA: TGTGCCAGTAGTCCAAGACGGCTAGCGGGGACTAACACCGGGGAGCTGTTTTTT

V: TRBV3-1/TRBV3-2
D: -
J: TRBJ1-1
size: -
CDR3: CASSQGGVGTEAFF
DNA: TGTGCCAGCAGCCAAGGTGGAGTAGGCACTGAAGCTTTCTTT

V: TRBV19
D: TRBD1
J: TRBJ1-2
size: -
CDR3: CASKQGDLYGYTF
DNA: TGTGCCAGTAAACAGGGGGACCTCTATGGCTACACCTTC

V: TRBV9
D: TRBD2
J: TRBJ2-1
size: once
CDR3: CASSVDGSGGWNEQFF
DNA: TGTGCCAGCAGCGTAGATGGTAGCGGGGGTTGGAATGAGCAGTTCTTC

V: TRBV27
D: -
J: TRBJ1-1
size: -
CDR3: CASSLRDKLPAFF
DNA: TGTGCCAGCAGTTTACGGGACAAACTACCCGCTTTCTTT

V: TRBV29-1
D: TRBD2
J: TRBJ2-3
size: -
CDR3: CSARLAGGVDTQYF
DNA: TGCAGCGCACGACTAGCGGGGGGAGTAGATACGCAGTATTTT

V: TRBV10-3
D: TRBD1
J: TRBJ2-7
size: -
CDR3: CAISRQGYEQYF
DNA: TGTGCCATCAGCAGACAGGGGTACGAGCAGTACTTC

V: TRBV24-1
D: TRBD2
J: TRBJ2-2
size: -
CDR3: CATASGGSNTGELFF
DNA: TGTGCCACCGCTAGCGGGGGGTCGAACACCGGGGAGCTGTTTTTT

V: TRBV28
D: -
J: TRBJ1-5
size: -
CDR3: CASSPDSSGRTQHF
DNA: TGTGCCAGCAGCCCTGACTCTTCGGGTAGGACCCAGCATTTT

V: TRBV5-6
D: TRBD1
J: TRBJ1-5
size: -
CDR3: CASSLAGTAPNQPQHF
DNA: TGTGCCAGCAGCTTGGCCGGGACAGCGCCTAATCAGCCCCAGCATTTT

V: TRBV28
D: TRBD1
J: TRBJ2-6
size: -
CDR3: CASSDRDSSPGANVLTF
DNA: TGTGCCAGCAGTGACCGGGACAGTTCTCCTGGGGCCAACGTCCTGACTTTC

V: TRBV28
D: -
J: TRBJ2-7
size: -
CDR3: CASSRGARTLEQYF
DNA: TGTGCCAGCAGTCGCGGGGCCCGGACGTTGGAGCAGTACTTC

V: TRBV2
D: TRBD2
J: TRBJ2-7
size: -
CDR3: CASSEAGAGGEQYF
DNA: TGTGCCAGCAGTGAAGCTGGGGCGGGGGGCGAGCAGTACTTC

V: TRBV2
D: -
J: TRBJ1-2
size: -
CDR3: CASSEDIRGRGYTF
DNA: TGTGCCAGCAGTGAAGATATCCGAGGGAGAGGCTACACCTTC